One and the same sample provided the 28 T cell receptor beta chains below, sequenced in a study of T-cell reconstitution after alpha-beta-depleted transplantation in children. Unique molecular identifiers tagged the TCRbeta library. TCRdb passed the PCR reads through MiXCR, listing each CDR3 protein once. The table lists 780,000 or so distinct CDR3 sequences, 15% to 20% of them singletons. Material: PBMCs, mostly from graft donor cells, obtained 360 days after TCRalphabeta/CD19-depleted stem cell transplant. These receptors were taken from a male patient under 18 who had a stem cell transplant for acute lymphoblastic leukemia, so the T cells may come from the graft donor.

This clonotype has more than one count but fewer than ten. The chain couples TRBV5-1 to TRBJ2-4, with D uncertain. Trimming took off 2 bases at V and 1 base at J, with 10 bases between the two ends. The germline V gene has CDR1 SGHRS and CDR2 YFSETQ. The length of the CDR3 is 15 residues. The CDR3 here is CASSLMNGAKNIQYF. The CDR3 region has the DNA TGCGCCAGCAGCTTAATGAATGGTGCCAAAAACATTCAGTACTTC.

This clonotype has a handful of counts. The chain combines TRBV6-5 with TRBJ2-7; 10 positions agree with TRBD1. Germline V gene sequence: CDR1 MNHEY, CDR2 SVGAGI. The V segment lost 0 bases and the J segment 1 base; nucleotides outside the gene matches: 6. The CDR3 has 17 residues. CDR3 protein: CASSYSTDRGYSYEQYF. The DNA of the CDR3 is TGTGCCAGCAGTTACTCAACGGACAGGGGGTATTCCTACGAGCAGTACTTC.

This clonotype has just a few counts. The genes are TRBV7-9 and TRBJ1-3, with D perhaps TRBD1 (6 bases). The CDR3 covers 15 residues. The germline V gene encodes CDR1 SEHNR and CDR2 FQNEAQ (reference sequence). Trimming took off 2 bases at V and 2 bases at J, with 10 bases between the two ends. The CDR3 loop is CASSLTGTPGNTIYF. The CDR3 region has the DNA TGTGCCAGCAGCTTAACAGGGACCCCTGGAAACACCATATATTTT.

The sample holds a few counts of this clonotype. The CDR3 here is CASSFRGISKFYEQYF. The CDR3 DNA reads TGTGCCAGCAGCTTTAGGGGCATCTCGAAGTTCTACGAGCAGTACTTC. The J gene is TRBJ2-7, the V gene TRBV7-9, with D maybe TRBD1 (5 bases). V shed 3 bases and J shed 3 bases, with 18 bases lying between them. Germline CDR1 and CDR2: SEHNR and FQNEAQ (reference sequence). The CDR3 loop spans 16 amino acids.

CDR3 in amino acids: CASSPRQGRKDTEAFF. The CDR3 coding sequence is TGTGCCAGCTCACCACGACAGGGGAGGAAAGACACTGAAGCTTTCTTT. V and J are TRBV18 and TRBJ1-1, with 8 positions matching TRBD1. Germline V gives CDR1 KGHSH, CDR2 LQKENI. The CDR3 extends over 16 amino acids. Trimming took 1 base from V and 3 from J; bases not matched to a gene: 7.

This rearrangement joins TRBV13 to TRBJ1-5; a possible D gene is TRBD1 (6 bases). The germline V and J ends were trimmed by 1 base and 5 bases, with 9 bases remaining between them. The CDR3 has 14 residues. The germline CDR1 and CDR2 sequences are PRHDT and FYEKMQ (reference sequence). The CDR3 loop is CASSLAGDDQPQHF. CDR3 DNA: TGTGCCAGCAGCTTAGCAGGGGACGATCAGCCCCAGCATTTT.

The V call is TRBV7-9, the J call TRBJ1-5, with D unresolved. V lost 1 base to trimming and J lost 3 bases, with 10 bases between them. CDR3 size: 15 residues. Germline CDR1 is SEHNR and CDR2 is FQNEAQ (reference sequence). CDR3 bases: TGTGCCAGCAGCTTAGAGGGCAGGCTCAATCAGCCCCAGCATTTT. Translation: CASSLEGRLNQPQHF.

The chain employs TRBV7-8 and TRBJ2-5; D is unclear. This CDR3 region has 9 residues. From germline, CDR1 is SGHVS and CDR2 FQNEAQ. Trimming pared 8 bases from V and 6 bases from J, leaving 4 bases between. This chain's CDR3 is CASSKTQYF. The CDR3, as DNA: TGTGCCAGCTCAAAGACCCAGTACTTC.

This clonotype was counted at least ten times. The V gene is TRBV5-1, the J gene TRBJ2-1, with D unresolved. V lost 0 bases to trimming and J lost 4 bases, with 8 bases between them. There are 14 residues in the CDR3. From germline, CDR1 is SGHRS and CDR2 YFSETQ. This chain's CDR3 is CASSLDGAYNEQFF. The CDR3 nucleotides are TGCGCCAGCAGCTTGGATGGAGCATACAATGAGCAGTTCTTC.

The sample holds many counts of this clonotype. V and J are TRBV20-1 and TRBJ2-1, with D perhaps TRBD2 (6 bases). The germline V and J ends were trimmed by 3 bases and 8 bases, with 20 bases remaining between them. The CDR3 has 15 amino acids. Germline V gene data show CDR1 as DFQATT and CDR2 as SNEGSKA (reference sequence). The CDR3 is CSASLTRIYRDEQFF. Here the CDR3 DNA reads TGCAGTGCTAGTCTGACTAGAATATATCGGGATGAGCAGTTCTTC.

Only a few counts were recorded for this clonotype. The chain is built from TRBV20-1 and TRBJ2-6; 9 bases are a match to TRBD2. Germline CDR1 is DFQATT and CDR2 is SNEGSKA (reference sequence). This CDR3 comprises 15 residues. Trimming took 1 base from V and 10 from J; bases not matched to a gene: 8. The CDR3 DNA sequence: TGCAGTGCTAGAGTACTAGCGGGTTATCGAAACGTCCTGACTTTC. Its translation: CSARVLAGYRNVLTF.

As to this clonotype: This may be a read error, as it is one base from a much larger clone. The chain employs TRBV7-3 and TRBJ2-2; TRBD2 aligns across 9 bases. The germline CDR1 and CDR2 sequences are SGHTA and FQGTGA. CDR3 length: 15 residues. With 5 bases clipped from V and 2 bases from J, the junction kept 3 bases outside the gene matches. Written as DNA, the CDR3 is TGTGCCAGCAGCCCTAGCGGGACCAACACCGGGGAGCTGTTTTTT. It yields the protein CASSPSGTNTGELFF.

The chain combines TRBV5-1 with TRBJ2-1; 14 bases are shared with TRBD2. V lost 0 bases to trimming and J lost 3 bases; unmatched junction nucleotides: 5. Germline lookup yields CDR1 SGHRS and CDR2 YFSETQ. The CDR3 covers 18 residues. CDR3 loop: CASSLATSGRADYNEQFF. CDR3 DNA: TGCGCCAGCAGCTTGGCGACTAGCGGGAGGGCCGACTACAATGAGCAGTTCTTC.

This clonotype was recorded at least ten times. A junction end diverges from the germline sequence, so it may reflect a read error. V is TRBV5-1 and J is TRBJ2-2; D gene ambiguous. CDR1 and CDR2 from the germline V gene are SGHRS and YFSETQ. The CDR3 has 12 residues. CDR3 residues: CASSFDTGELFF. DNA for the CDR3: TGTGCCAGCAGCTTCGACACCGGGGAGCTGTTTTTT.

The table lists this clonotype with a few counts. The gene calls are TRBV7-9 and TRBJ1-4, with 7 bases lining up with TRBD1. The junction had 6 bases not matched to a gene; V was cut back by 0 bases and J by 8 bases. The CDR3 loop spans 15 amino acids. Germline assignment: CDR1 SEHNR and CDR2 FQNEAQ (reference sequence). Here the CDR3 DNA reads TGTGCCAGCAGCTTAGCCGAGACAGGGACCGAAAAACTGTTTTTT. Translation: CASSLAETGTEKLFF.

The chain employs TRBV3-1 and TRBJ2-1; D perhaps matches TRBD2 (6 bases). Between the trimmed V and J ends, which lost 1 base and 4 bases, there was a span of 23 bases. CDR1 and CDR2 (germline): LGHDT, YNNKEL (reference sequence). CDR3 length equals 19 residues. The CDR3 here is CASSQGKAEGPLSYNEQFF. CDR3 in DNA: TGTGCCAGCAGCCAAGGAAAAGCGGAGGGGCCCCTCTCTTACAATGAGCAGTTCTTC.

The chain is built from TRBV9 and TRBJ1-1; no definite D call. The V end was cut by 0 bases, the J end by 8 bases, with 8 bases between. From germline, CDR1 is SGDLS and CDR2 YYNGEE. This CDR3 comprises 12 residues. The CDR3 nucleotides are TGTGCCAGCAGCGTAGCTGGGGAAGAAGCTTTCTTT. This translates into CASSVAGEEAFF.

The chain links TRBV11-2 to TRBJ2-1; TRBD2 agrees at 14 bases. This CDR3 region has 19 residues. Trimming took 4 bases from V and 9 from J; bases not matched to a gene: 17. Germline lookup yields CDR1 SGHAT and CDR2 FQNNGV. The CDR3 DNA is TGTGCCAGCAGCTCTCCCCGACTAGCGGGAGGGCCGGAGAAGATTGAGCAGTTCTTC. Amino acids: CASSSPRLAGGPEKIEQFF.

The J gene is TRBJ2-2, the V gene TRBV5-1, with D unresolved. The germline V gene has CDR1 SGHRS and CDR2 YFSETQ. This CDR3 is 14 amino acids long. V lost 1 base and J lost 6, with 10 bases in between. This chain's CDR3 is CASSLPGSSGELFF. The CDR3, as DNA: TGCGCCAGCAGCTTGCCAGGATCATCCGGGGAGCTGTTTTTT.

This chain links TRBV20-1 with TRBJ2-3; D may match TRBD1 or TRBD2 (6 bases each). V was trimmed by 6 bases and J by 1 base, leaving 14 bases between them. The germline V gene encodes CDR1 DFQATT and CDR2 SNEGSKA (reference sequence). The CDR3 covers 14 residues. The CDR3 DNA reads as TGCAGTGCCCGTTTCGGGGGCGGCACAGATACGCAGTATTTT. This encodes CSARFGGGTDTQYF.

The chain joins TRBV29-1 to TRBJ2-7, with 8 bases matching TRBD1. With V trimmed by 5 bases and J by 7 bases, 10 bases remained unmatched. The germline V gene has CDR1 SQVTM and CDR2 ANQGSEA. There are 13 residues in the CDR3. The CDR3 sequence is CSVPIQGAREQYF. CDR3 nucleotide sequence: TGCAGCGTTCCCATCCAGGGGGCGAGGGAGCAGTACTTC.

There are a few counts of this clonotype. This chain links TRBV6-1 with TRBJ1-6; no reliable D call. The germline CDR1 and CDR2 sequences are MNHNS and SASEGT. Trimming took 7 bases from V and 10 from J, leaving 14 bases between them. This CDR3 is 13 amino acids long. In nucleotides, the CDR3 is TGTGCCAGCATGAAGGGTTTTGACTCACCCCTCCACTTT. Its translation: CASMKGFDSPLHF.

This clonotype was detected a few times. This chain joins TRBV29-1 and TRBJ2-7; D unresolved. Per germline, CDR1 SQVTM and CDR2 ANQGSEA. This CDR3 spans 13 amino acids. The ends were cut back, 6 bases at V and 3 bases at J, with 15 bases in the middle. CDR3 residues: CSVASGLGYEQYF. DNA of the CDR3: TGCAGCGTAGCTAGTGGTCTAGGCTACGAGCAGTACTTC.

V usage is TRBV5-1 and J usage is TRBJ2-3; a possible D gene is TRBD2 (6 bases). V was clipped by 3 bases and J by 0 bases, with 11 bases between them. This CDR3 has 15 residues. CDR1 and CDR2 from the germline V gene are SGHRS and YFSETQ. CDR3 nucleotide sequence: TGCGCCAGCAGCTACTGGCGGGAAAGCACAGATACGCAGTATTTT. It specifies CASSYWRESTDTQYF.

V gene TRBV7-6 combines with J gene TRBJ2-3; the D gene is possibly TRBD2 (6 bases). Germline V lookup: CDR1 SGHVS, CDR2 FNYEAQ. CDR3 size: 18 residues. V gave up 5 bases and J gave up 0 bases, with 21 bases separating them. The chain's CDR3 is CASSRRRAGFASTDTQYF. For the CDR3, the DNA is TGTGCCAGCAGCCGCCGAAGAGCGGGCTTTGCTAGCACAGATACGCAGTATTTT.

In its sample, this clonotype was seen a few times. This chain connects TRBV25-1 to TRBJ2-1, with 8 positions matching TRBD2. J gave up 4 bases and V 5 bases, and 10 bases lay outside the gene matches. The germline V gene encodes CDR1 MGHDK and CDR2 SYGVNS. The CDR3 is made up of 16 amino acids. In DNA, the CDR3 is TGTGCCAGCAGTCTCGGGGGGGCCGATCTTTACAATGAGCAGTTCTTC. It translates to CASSLGGADLYNEQFF.

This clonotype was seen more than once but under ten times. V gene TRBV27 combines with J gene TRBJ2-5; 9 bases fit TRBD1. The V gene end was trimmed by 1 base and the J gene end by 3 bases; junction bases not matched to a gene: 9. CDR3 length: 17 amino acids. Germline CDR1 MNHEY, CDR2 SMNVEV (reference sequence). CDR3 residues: CASSLYLAGQGKETQYF. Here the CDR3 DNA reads TGTGCCAGCAGTTTATACCTTGCGGGACAGGGTAAAGAGACCCAGTACTTC.

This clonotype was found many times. The CDR3 is CASVGGRSYNEQFF. For the CDR3, the DNA is TGTGCCAGCGTGGGCGGGAGGTCTTACAATGAGCAGTTCTTC. The rearrangement links TRBV28 to TRBJ2-1; 8 bases are a match to TRBD2. Germline V lookup: CDR1 MDHEN, CDR2 SYDVKM. The CDR3 is 14 residues long. V was clipped by 8 bases and J by 4 bases; unmatched bases: 7.